This TCR beta chain emerged from a study of patients and donors after allogeneic stem cell transplantation. This clonotype showed up just a few times. Likely a read error: the CDR3 ends without its conserved phenylalanine or tryptophan. The germline V and J ends were trimmed by 1 base and 2 bases, with 16 bases remaining between them. The germline V gene encodes CDR1 DFQATT and CDR2 SNEGSKA (reference sequence). CDR3 length: 16 residues. TCRdb reanalysed the RT-PCR reads using MiXCR and keeps one entry per CDR3 protein. This table holds approximately 250,000 distinct CDR3 sequences, around 14% found once.

The sample was blood, either unsorted or a sorted T cell fraction (not recorded which). V usage is TRBV20-1 and J usage is TRBJ2-3; D may be TRBD2 (6 bases). This clonotype originated in a human donor who was either an allogeneic HSCT recipient or a stem cell or donor lymphocyte infusion donor (not recorded which). It is not recorded whose cells these are; they may come from a transplant donor. CDR3 region: CSARGGAGGTTDTQYI. CDR3 nucleotides: TGCAGTGCTAGAGGAGGAGCGGGCGGAACCACAGATACGCAGTATATT.